Below, 16 T cell receptor beta chains from the same sample are listed, as sequenced in a study of prognosis after radiotherapy for stage I lung cancer listed by TCRdb under 2021. This sample was sequenced with an Illumina HiSeq 3000. Two rounds of multiplex PCR on genomic DNA were used to amplify the TCR beta CDR3 region. In the first PCR round, primers specific to each TRBV and TRBJ gene were used, and the primer sequences were filed in Chinese patent CN105087789A. TCRdb trimmed public reads at Q25 via fastp, called clones via MiXCR and kept in-frame beta chains. Merged by CDR3 protein, the rows form single entries marked with the most common genes and DNA. The table for this sample lists 25,000 to 35,000 distinct CDR3 sequences; about 42% of them were counted only once. 15% of the sample comes from the top ten. The source was PBMCs, collected before or after stereotactic body radiation therapy (not recorded which). These receptors came from a donor aged 50 or older with non-small cell lung cancer.

This clonotype was counted ten times or more. Written as DNA, the CDR3 is TGCGCCAGCAGCTTTCGAGGGCAGTCGAACACAGATACGCAGTATTTT. This gives the protein CASSFRGQSNTDTQYF. The chain employs TRBV5-1 and TRBJ2-3; the D gene is possibly TRBD2 (5 bases). With 2 bases removed from V and 2 bases from J, the gap between germline ends came to 15 bases. The germline gives CDR1 SGHRS, CDR2 YFSETQ. The length of the CDR3 is 16 residues.

This clonotype was picked up many times. This chain uses TRBV27 with TRBJ1-4; 7 positions agree with TRBD1. V gave up 6 bases and J gave up 6 bases; unmatched junction bases: 13. Germline CDR1 and CDR2: MNHEY and SMNVEV (reference sequence). The CDR3 runs 16 residues. The CDR3 DNA reads TGTGCCAGCAGGGGGTTATCAGGGGGGGATCATGAAAAACTGTTTTTT. Its protein product is CASRGLSGGDHEKLFF.

Ten or more counts support this clonotype. The rearrangement links TRBV5-4 to TRBJ1-2, with unresolved D. The germline CDR1 and CDR2 sequences are SGHNT and YYREEE (reference sequence). This CDR3 comprises 11 residues. The V end was cut by 0 bases, the J end by 8 bases, with 5 bases between. CDR3 residues: CASSLGYGYTF. In nucleotides, the CDR3 is TGTGCCAGCAGCTTGGGGTACGGCTACACCTTC.

This clonotype appeared many times. The J gene is TRBJ1-3, the V gene TRBV3-1; 7 bases are a match to TRBD1. The trim removed 4 bases at V and 1 base at J, leaving 4 bases unmatched. Germline V gene sequence: CDR1 LGHDT, CDR2 YNNKEL (reference sequence). There are 15 residues in the CDR3. This CDR3 reads CASSPLRGSGNTIYF. CDR3 bases: TGTGCCAGCAGCCCCCTCAGGGGGTCTGGAAACACCATATATTTT.

This clonotype showed up just a few times. The chain recombines TRBV12-3 or TRBV12-4 with TRBJ2-2; D might be TRBD2 (5 bases). CDR3 length equals 15 residues. The ends were cut back, 5 bases at V and 4 bases at J, with 14 bases in the middle. The chain's CDR3 is CASSPSGAGTGELFF. The CDR3 bases are TGTGCCAGCAGTCCCTCGGGCGCGGGCACCGGGGAGCTGTTTTTT.

There are a few counts of this clonotype. This sequence joins TRBV11-2 and TRBJ1-4; 7 bases align to TRBD1. The CDR3 length is 17 residues. Germline CDR1 is SGHAT and CDR2 is FQNNGV. Trimming at V came to 6 bases and at J to 4 bases, leaving 14 bases not matched to a gene. CDR3 sequence (DNA): TGTGCCAGCAGGATCAGGGGGGCAGAAGTCTATAATGAAAAACTGTTTTTT. This codes for CASRIRGAEVYNEKLFF.

This clonotype has at least ten counts. The chain joins TRBV28 to TRBJ1-1; weak D call: TRBD1 (5 bases). The CDR3 has 12 residues. The V and J ends lost 7 bases and 1 base respectively, with 7 bases between them. Germline V lookup: CDR1 MDHEN, CDR2 SYDVKM. In nucleotides, the CDR3 is TGTGCCAGCAACGGGGGGAACACTGAAGCTTTCTTT. Protein product: CASNGGNTEAFF.

This rearrangement joins TRBV7-2 to TRBJ2-7; 8 bases match TRBD2. The CDR3 covers 15 residues. Germline CDR1 is SGHTA and CDR2 is FQGNSA. Unmatched junction bases numbered 12, after V lost 7 bases and J lost 4 bases. CDR3 sequence reads: CASNPGTRGMYEQYF. CDR3 DNA: TGTGCCAGCAATCCCGGGACTAGGGGGATGTACGAGCAGTACTTC.

V and J are TRBV11-3 and TRBJ2-1; D perhaps matches TRBD2 (6 bases). Trimming left V 1 base short and J 7 bases short, with 8 bases between. CDR3 length: 13 residues. Germline V CDR1 and CDR2: SGHNT, YENEEA. The CDR3 DNA is TGTGCCAGCAGCTTAGGGGAGGTGAATGAGCAGTTCTTC. It yields the protein CASSLGEVNEQFF. Together with reference TRBV11-3 and TRBJ2-1, the CDR3 gives the full variable domain: EAGVVQSPRYKIIEKKQPVAFWCNPISGHNTLYWYLQNLGQGPELLIRYENEEAVDDSQLPKDRFSAERLKGVDSTLKIQPAELGDSAVYLCASSLGEVNEQFFGPGTRLTVL.

This clonotype was recorded at least ten times. J is TRBJ2-7 and V is TRBV7-9; no firm D call. With 1 base removed from V and 1 base from J, the gap between germline ends came to 8 bases. Per the germline V gene, CDR1 is SEHNR and CDR2 is FQNEAQ (reference sequence). The CDR3 contains 14 residues. In nucleotides, the CDR3 is TGTGCCAGCAGCTTAGAGGGCCGATCCTACGAGCAGTACTTC. As protein: CASSLEGRSYEQYF.

V gene TRBV5-8 combines with J gene TRBJ1-3; no clear D gene. There are 15 residues in the CDR3. Germline assignment: CDR1 SGHTS and CDR2 YDEGEE. V lost 2 bases, J lost 0 bases, and 9 bases lay in between. Here the CDR3 DNA reads TGTGCCAGCAGCTTCTGGGCGGTCTCTGGAAACACCATATATTTT. This codes for CASSFWAVSGNTIYF.

Comments on this clonotype: It differs at one base from a far larger clone, so likely a read error. The V gene is TRBV6-9, the J gene TRBJ1-5; the D is unclear. Germline lookup yields CDR1 MNHGY and CDR2 SVAAGI. The CDR3 has 14 residues. The ends were cut back, 2 bases at V and 1 base at J, with 6 bases in the middle. CDR3 coding DNA: TGTGCCAGCAGTTATGCGTCAAGCAATCAGCCCCAGCATTTT. Protein sequence: CASSYASSNQPQHF.

In this sample, this clonotype turned up once. The junction differs from germline at one of its ends, possibly a read error. V and J are TRBV19 and TRBJ1-5; a weak D match, TRBD1 (5 bases). The V gene's germline CDR1 is LNHDA and CDR2 SQIVND (reference sequence). The CDR3 runs to 13 residues. CDR3 sequence: CAISGTGSQPQHF. The DNA for the CDR3 is TGTGCCATTAGTGGGACTGGGAGTCAGCCCCAGCATTTT.

A few counts support this clonotype. This rearrangement joins TRBV6-1 to TRBJ2-7; TRBD1 aligns across 8 bases. From germline, CDR1 is MNHNS and CDR2 SASEGT. V lost 3 bases to trimming and J lost 7 bases; unmatched junction nucleotides: 5. This CDR3 is built from 13 residues. The CDR3 nucleotides read TGTGCCAGCAGTGATGGCAGGGGGCGGGAGCAGTACTTC. Its protein is CASSDGRGREQYF.

Ten or more counts support this clonotype. The gene calls are TRBV2 and TRBJ2-1; 8 bases match TRBD2. Germline V gene sequence: CDR1 SNHLY, CDR2 FYNNEI. This CDR3 spans 14 amino acids. CDR3 DNA: TGTGCTTCCACGGGGGGGGCCCATCACAATGAGCAGTTCTTC. It encodes CASTGGAHHNEQFF.

This clonotype turned up a few times. With a far larger clone one base away, a read error is the likely cause. The genes are TRBV6-4 and TRBJ2-1; D gene uncertain. Germline-derived CDR1 and CDR2 are MRHNA and SNTAGT. The CDR3 consists of 15 residues. V lost 5 bases, J lost 7 bases, and 18 bases lay in between. The CDR3 DNA sequence: TGTGCCAGCAGTTACACCTCCGACAAGCCGAATGAGCAGTTCTTC. It translates to CASSYTSDKPNEQFF.